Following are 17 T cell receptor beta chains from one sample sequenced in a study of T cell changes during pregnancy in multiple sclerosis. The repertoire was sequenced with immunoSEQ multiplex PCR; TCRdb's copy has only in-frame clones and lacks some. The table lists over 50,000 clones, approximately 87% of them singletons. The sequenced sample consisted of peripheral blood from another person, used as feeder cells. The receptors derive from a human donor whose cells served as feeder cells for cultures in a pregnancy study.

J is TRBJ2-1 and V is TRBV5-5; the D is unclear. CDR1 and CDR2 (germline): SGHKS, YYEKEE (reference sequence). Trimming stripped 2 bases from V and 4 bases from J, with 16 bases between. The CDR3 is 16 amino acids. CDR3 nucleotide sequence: TGTGCCAGCAGCTTCAGTACGGCGCTGACTTACAATGAGCAGTTCTTC. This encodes CASSFSTALTYNEQFF.

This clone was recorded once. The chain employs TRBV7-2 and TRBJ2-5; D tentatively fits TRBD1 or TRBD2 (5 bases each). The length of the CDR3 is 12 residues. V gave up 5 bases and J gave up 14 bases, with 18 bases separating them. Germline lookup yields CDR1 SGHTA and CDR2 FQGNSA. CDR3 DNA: TGTGCCAGCAGCGTAACCCCGGGACCTCGATACTTC. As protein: CASSVTPGPRYF.

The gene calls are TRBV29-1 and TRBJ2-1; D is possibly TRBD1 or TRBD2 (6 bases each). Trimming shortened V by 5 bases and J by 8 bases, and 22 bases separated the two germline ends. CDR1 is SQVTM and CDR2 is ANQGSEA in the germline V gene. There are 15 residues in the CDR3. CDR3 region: CSVQGGKIQGHEQFF. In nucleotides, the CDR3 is TGCAGCGTTCAGGGCGGGAAAATACAGGGACATGAGCAGTTCTTC.

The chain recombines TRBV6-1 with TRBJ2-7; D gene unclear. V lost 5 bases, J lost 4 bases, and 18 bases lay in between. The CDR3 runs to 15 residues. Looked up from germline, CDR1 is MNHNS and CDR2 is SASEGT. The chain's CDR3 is CASSTWESGEYEQYF. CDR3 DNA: TGTGCCAGCAGTACCTGGGAATCAGGCGAGTACGAGCAGTACTTC.

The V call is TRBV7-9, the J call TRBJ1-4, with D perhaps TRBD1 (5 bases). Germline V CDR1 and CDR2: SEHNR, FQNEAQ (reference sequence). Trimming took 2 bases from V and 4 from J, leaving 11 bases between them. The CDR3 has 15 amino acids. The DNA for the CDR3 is TGTGCCAGCAGCTTATCCCGGGACTATAATGAAAAACTGTTTTTT. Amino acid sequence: CASSLSRDYNEKLFF.

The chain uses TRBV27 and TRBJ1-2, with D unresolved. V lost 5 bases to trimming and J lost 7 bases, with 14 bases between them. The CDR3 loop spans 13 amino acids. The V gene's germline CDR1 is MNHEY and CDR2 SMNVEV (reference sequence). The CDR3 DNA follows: TGTGCCAGCAGTCCTTGGGCGTCGGGTGGCTACACCTTC. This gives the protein CASSPWASGGYTF.

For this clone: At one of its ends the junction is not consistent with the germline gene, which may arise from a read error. CDR3 nucleotide sequence: TGTGCCAGCCGCTTAGACAGGAAAGGAAACACCATATATTTT. Amino acid sequence: CASRLDRKGNTIYF. The chain is built from TRBV5-8 and TRBJ1-3; a weak D match, TRBD1 (6 bases). The CDR3 extends over 14 amino acids. CDR1 and CDR2 (germline): SGHTS, YDEGEE.

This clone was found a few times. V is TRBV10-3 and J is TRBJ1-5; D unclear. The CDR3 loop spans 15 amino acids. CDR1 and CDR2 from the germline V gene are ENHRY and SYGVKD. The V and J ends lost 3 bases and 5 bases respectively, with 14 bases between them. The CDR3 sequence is CAISDEDVGDQPQHF. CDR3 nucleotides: TGTGCCATCAGTGACGAGGACGTCGGCGATCAGCCCCAGCATTTT.

The CDR3 region is CASRTRTGNQPQHF. The CDR3 coding sequence is TGTGCCAGCCGAACTCGGACAGGGAATCAGCCCCAGCATTTT. The rearrangement joins TRBV19 to TRBJ1-5, with 8 bases aligning to TRBD1. The germline gives CDR1 LNHDA, CDR2 SQIVND (reference sequence). CDR3 length: 14 residues. The V segment lost 9 bases and the J segment 4 bases; nucleotides outside the gene matches: 8.

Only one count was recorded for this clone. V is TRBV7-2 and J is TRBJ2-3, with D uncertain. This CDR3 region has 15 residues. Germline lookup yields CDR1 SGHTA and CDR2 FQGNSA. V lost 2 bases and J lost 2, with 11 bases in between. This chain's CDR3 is CASSLTRSPTDTQYF. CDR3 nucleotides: TGTGCCAGCAGCTTAACTCGGAGCCCCACAGATACGCAGTATTTT.

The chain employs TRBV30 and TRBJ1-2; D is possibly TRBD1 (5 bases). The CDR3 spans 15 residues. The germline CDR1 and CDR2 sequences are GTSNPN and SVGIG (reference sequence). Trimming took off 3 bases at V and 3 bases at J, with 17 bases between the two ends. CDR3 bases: TGTGCCTGGAGGGGCACGGGGCAGGCTGACTATGGCTACACCTTC. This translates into CAWRGTGQADYGYTF.

CDR3 region: CASSTASGSPQETQYF. As DNA, the CDR3 is TGTGCCAGTAGTACCGCTAGCGGGAGTCCTCAAGAGACCCAGTACTTC. The chain is built from TRBV19 and TRBJ2-5, with 10 bases lining up with TRBD2. V lost 4 bases, J lost 2 bases, and 7 bases stayed unmatched. Germline CDR1 is LNHDA and CDR2 is SQIVND (reference sequence). The CDR3 sequence is 16 residues long.

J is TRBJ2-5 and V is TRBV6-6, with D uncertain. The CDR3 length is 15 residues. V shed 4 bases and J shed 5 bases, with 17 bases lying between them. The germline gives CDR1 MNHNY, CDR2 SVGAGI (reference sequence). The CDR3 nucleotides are TGTGCCAGCAGTTTGAGCGTTATCCCTCGGGAGACCCAGTACTTC. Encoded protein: CASSLSVIPRETQYF.

Written as DNA, the CDR3 is TGTGCCAGCAGTTTATCCGGGGACAGGGTCTACGAGCAGTACTTC. Translating gives CASSLSGDRVYEQYF. V and J are TRBV27 and TRBJ2-7, with 9 positions matching TRBD1. Trimming at V came to 0 bases and at J to 3 bases, leaving 3 bases not matched to a gene. The CDR3 length is 15 residues. CDR1 is MNHEY and CDR2 is SMNVEV in the germline V gene (reference sequence).

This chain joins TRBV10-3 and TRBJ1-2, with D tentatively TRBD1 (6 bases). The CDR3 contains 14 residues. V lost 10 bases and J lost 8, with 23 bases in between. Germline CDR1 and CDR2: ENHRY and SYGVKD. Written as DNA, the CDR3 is TGTGCCACCCTGGGGGCCGGGACAAGAGGAGGCTACACCTTC. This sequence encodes CATLGAGTRGGYTF.

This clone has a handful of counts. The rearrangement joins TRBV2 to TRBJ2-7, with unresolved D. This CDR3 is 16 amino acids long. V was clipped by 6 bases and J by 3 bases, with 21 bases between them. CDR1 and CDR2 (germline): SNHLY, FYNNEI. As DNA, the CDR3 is TGTGCCAGCAGCGCTGGCCGGGCAGGCGGCCTCTACGAGCAGTACTTC. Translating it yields CASSAGRAGGLYEQYF.

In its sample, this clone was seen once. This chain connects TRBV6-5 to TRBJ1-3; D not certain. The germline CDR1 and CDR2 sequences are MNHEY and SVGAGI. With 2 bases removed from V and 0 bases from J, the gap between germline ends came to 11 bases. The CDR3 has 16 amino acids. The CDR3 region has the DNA TGTGCCAGCAGTTACACAGTGGGTCACTCTGGAAACACCATATATTTT. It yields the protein CASSYTVGHSGNTIYF.